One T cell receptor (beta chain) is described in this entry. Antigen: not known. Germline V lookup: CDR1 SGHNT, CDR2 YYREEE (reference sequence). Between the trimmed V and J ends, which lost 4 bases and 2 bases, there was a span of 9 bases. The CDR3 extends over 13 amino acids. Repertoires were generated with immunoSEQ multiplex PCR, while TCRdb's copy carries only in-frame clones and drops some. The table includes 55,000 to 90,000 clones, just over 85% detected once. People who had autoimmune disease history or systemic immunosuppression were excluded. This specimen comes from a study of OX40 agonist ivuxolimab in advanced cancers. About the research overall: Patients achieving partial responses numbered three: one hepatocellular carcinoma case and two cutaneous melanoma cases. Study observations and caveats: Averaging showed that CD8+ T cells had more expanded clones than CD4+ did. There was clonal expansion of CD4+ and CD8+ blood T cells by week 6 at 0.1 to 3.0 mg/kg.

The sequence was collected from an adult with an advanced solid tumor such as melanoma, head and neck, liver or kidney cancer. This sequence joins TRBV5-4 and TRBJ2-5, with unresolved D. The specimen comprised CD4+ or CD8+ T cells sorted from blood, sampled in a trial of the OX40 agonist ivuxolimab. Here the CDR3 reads CASSPGQQETQYF. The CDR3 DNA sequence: TGTGCCAGCAGCCCCGGGCAGCAAGAGACCCAGTACTTC. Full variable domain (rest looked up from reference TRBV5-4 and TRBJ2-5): ETGVTQSPTHLIKTRGQQVTLRCSSQSGHNTVSWYQQALGQGPQFIFQYYREEENGRGNFPPRFSGLQFPNYSSELNVNALELDDSALYLCASSPGQQETQYFGPGTRLLVL.